Following are 13 T cell receptor beta chains from one sample sequenced in a study of monozygotic twins with inflammatory bowel disease. TCRdb re-called the 5' RACE reads; one entry per CDR3 protein, DNA not given. The clone table shows 350,000 to 400,000 distinct CDR3 sequences, with the ten largest holding roughly 2.6%. The sequenced sample was blood. Receptors originate from a human donor with ulcerative colitis or Crohn's disease, or a healthy co-twin of an affected twin (not recorded which).

The CDR3 protein is CASSQEQISNQPQHF. The chain recombines TRBV4-3 with TRBJ1-5. This CDR3 has 15 residues. Per germline, CDR1 LGHNA and CDR2 YSLEER.

CDR3 sequence: CASSSEPRGTQYF. This rearrangement joins TRBV5-1 to TRBJ2-3. Germline values: CDR1 SGHRS, CDR2 YFSETQ. The CDR3 loop spans 13 amino acids.

The rearrangement links TRBV6-5 to TRBJ2-4; TCRdb designates TRBD1, a call that cannot be tested without DNA. CDR3 length equals 13 residues. Germline lookup yields CDR1 MNHEY and CDR2 SVGAGI. CDR3 loop: CASSYSGQAIQYF.

This CDR3 reads CASSLFRDRRENYGYTF. V and J are TRBV5-1 and TRBJ1-2; TCRdb reports TRBD1, a call that lacks DNA to check it against. CDR1 is SGHRS and CDR2 is YFSETQ in the germline V gene. CDR3 size: 17 residues.

This sequence joins TRBV7-6 and TRBJ2-7; TCRdb lists TRBD2, though no DNA is available to test this call. The CDR3 spans 19 residues. Looked up from germline, CDR1 is SGHVS and CDR2 is FNYEAQ. CDR3 loop: CASSLDGSGGQKISYEQYF. Supplemented by reference TRBV7-6 and TRBJ2-7, the full variable domain reads GAGVSQSPRYKVTKRGQDVALRCDPISGHVSLYWYRQALGQGPEFLTYFNYEAQQDKSGLPNDRFSAERPEGSISTLTIQRTEQRDSAMYRCASSLDGSGGQKISYEQYFGPGTRLTVT.

This chain joins TRBV11-2 and TRBJ2-2; TCRdb's D call of TRBD2 is untestable without DNA. Germline V gives CDR1 SGHAT, CDR2 FQNNGV. There are 14 residues in the CDR3. The chain's CDR3 is CASSLTSGTGELFF.

J is TRBJ2-3 and V is TRBV11-3; the D call of TRBD2 rests on TCRdb alone, since no DNA is present to check it. The germline V gene encodes CDR1 SGHNT and CDR2 YENEEA. CDR3 length equals 16 residues. The CDR3 sequence is CASSSGGLRTTDTQYF.

V and J are TRBV14 and TRBJ2-1; TCRdb designates TRBD2, a call that cannot be tested without DNA. This CDR3 contains 18 residues. CDR1 and CDR2 (germline): SGHDN, FVKESK. The CDR3 loop reads CASSQDNRLAGPNNEQFF. Full variable domain (missing parts from reference TRBV14 and TRBJ2-1): EAGVTQFPSHSVIEKGQTVTLRCDPISGHDNLYWYRRVMGKEIKFLLHFVKESKQDESGMPNNRFLAERTGGTYSTLKVQPAELEDSGVYFCASSQDNRLAGPNNEQFFGPGTRLTVL.

The chain is built from TRBV7-9 and TRBJ2-1; as DNA is missing, the TRBD2 call by TCRdb cannot be tested. Germline CDR1 reads SEHNR; CDR2 reads FQNEAQ (reference sequence). The CDR3 is 15 residues long. The CDR3 loop is CASSLMRGDHNEQFF.

The CDR3 protein is CSGRGPTGELFF. The chain uses TRBV29-1 and TRBJ2-2; there is no DNA to check the TCRdb D call of TRBD1. Germline CDR1 and CDR2: SQVTM and ANQGSEA. The CDR3 length is 12 residues.

This chain links TRBV3-1 with TRBJ1-1. This CDR3 comprises 15 residues. Germline-derived CDR1 and CDR2 are LGHDT and YNNKEL (reference sequence). This chain's CDR3 is CASSQGGRLNTEAFF.

The rearrangement uses TRBV19 and TRBJ1-2; TCRdb indicates TRBD1, and absent DNA this call remains unverified. CDR1 and CDR2 from the germline V gene are LNHDA and SQIVND (reference sequence). The CDR3 has 15 amino acids. CDR3 amino acids: CASSLQGDGNYGYTF.

The chain couples TRBV7-2 to TRBJ2-1; TCRdb's assignment of TRBD1 cannot be checked, as there is no DNA. CDR3 length: 13 residues. Germline V gene data show CDR1 as SGHTA and CDR2 as FQGNSA. The CDR3 reads CASSLPPYNEQFF.